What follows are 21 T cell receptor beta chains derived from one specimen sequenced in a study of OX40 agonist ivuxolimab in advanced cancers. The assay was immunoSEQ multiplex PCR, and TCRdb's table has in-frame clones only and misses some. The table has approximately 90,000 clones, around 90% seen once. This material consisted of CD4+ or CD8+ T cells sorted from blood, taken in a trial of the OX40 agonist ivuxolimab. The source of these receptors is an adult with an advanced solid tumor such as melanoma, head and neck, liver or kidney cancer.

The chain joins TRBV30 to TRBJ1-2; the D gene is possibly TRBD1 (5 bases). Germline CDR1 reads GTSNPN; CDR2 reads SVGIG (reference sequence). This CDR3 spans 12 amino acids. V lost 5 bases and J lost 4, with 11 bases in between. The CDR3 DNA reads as TGTGCCTGGGGTACAGGACCCTATGGCTACACCTTC. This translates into CAWGTGPYGYTF.

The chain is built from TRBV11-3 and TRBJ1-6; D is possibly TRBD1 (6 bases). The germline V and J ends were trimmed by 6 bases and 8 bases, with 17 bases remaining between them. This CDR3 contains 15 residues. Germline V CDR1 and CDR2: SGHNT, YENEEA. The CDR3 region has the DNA TGTGCCAGCAGGTCTCAGGGGATAGGGGATTCACCCCTCCACTTT. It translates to CASRSQGIGDSPLHF.

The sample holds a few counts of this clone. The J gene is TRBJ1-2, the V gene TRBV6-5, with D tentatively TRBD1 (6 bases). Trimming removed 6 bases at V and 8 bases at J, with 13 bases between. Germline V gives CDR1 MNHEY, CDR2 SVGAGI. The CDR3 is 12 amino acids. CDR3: CASRLQGFGYTF. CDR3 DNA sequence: TGTGCCAGCAGACTACAGGGTTTCGGCTACACCTTC.

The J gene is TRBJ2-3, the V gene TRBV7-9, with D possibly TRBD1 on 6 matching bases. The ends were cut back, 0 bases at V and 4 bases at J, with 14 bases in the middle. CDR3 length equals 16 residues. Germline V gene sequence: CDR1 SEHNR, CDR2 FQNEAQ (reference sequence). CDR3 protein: CASSLAQGSSPDTQYF. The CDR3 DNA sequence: TGTGCCAGCAGCTTAGCACAGGGTAGTTCCCCAGATACGCAGTATTTT.

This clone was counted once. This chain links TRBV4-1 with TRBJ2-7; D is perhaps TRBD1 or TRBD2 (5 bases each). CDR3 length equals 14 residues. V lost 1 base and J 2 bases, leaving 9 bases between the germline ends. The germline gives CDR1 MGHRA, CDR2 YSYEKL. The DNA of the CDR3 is TGCGCCAGCAGCCAAGCACGGGGCCCCTACGAGCAGTACTTC. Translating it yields CASSQARGPYEQYF.

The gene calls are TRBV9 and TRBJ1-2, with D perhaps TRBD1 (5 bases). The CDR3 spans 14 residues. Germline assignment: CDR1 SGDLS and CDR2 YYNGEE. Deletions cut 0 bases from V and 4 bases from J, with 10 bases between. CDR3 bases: TGTGCCAGCAGCGTAGGACAGCCCCCCTATGGCTACACCTTC. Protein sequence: CASSVGQPPYGYTF.

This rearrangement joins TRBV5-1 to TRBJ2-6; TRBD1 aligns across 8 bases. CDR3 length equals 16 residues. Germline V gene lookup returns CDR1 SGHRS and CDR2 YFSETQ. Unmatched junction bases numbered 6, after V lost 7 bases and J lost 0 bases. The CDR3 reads CASGRTGTSGANVLTF. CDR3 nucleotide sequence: TGCGCCAGCGGGAGGACAGGGACCTCTGGGGCCAACGTCCTGACTTTC.

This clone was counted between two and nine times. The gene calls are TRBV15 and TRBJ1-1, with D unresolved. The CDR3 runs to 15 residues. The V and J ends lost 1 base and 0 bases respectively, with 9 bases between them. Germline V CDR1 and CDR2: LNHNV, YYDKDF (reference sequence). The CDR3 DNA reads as TGTGCCACCAGCAGAGTACGAACCATGAACACTGAAGCTTTCTTT. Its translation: CATSRVRTMNTEAFF.

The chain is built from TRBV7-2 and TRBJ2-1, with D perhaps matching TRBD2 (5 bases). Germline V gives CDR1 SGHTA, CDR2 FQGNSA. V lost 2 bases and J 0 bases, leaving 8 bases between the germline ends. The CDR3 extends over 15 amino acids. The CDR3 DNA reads TGTGCCAGCAGCTTACCGGGGAGCTCCTACAATGAGCAGTTCTTC. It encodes CASSLPGSSYNEQFF.

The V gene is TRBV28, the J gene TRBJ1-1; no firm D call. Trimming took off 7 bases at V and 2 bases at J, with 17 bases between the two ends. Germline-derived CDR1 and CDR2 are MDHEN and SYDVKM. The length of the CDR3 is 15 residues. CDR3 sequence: CASTLHTSVNTEAFF. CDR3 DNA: TGTGCCAGCACCCTCCACACTAGCGTTAACACTGAAGCTTTCTTT.

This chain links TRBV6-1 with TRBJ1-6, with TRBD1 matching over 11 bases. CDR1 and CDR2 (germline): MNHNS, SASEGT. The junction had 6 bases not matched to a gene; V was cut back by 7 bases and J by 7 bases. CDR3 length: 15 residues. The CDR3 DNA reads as TGTGCCAGCATCCGGGACAGGGGGAGCAATTCACCCCTCCACTTT. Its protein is CASIRDRGSNSPLHF.

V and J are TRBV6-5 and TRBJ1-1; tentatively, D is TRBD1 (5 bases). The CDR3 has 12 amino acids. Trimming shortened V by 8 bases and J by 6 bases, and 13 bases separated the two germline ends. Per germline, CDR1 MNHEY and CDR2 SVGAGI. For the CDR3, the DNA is TGTGCCAGCGGAAGGCGGGACGCTGAAGCTTTCTTT. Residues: CASGRRDAEAFF.

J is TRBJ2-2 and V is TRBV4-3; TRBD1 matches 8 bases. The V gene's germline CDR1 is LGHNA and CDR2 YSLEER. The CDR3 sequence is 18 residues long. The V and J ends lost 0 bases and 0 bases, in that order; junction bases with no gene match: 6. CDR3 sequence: CASSQDPTGQANTGELFF. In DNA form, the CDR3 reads TGCGCCAGCAGCCAAGATCCTACGGGACAGGCGAACACCGGGGAGCTGTTTTTT.

The CDR3 loop is CASSESRGRGEKLFF. DNA of the CDR3: TGTGCCAGCAGTGAAAGTAGGGGGCGCGGTGAAAAACTGTTTTTT. The gene calls are TRBV25-1 and TRBJ1-4; 7 nucleotides line up with TRBD1. The CDR3 contains 15 residues. V was clipped by 2 bases and J by 7 bases; unmatched bases: 7. CDR1 MGHDK and CDR2 SYGVNS come from the germline V gene.

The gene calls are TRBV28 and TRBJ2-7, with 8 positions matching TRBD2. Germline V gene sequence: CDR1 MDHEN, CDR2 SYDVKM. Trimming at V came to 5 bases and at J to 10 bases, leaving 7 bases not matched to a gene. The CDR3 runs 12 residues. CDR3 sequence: CASSRGAGGQYF. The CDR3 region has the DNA TGTGCCAGCAGTCGAGGCGCGGGGGGCCAGTACTTC. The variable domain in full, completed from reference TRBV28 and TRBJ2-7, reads DVKVTQSSRYLVKRTGEKVFLECVQDMDHENMFWYRQDPGLGLRLIYFSYDVKMKEKGDIPEGYSVSREKKERFSLILESASTNQTSMYLCASSRGAGGQYFGPGTRLTVT.

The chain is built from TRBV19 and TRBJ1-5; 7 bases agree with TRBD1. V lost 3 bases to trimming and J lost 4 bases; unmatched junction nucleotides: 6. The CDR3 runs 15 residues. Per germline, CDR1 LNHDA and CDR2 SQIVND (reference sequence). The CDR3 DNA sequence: TGTGCCAGTAGTATGGGACAGAAGAATAATCAGCCCCAGCATTTT. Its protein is CASSMGQKNNQPQHF.

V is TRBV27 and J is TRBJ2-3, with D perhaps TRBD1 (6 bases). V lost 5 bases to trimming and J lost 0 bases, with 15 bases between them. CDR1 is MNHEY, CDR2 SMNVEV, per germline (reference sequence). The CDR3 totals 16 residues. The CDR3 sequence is CASSNYRASSTDTQYF. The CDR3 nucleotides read TGTGCCAGCAGTAATTACAGGGCTTCTAGCACAGATACGCAGTATTTT.

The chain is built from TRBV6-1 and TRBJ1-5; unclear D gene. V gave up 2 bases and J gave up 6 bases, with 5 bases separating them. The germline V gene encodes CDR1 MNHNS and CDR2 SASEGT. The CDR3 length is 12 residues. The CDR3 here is CASSEMGQPQHF. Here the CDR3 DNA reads TGTGCCAGCAGTGAAATGGGTCAGCCCCAGCATTTT.

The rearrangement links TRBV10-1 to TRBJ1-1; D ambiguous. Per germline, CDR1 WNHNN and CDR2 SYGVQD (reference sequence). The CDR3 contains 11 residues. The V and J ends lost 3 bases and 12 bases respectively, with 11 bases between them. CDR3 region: CASSEGGITFF. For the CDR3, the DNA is TGCGCCAGCAGTGAAGGCGGTATAACTTTCTTT.

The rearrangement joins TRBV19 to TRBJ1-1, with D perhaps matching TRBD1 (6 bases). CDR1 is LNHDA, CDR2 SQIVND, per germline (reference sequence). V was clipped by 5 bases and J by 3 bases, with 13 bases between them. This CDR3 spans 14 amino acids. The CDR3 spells CASSPNRAYTEAFF. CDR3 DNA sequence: TGTGCCAGTAGTCCGAACAGGGCATACACTGAAGCTTTCTTT.

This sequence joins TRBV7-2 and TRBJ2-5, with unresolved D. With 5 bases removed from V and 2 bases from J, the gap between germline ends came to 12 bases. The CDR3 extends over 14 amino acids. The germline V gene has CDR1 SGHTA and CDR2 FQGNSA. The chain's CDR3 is CASSLRAGQETQYF. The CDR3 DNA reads TGTGCCAGCAGCCTCCGGGCAGGTCAAGAGACCCAGTACTTC. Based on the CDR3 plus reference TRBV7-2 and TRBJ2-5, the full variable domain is GAGVSQSPSNKVTEKGKDVELRCDPISGHTALYWYRQSLGQGLEFLIYFQGNSAPDKSGLPSDRFSAERTGGSVSTLTIQRTQQEDSAVYLCASSLRAGQETQYFGPGTRLLVL.